This T cell receptor beta chain was sequenced during a study of T cell changes during pregnancy in multiple sclerosis. The V gene end was trimmed by 6 bases and the J gene end by 0 bases; junction bases not matched to a gene: 3. Germline CDR1 and CDR2: MDHEN and SYDVKM. The CDR3 contains 14 residues. Sequencing used immunoSEQ multiplex PCR; TCRdb keeps in-frame clones, though not all of them. The sample includes roughly 100,000 clones, 91% of them seen just once. The sequence was collected from a female donor with multiple sclerosis, enrolled in a pregnancy study. Sequencing was performed on peripheral blood, taken in the second trimester of pregnancy. The gene calls are TRBV28 and TRBJ2-3; 7 positions match TRBD2. The CDR3 nucleotides are TGTGCCAGCAGACTCGGGGGGAGCACAGATACGCAGTATTTT. This codes for CASRLGGSTDTQYF.